These 15 T cell receptor beta chains were all obtained from the same sample, sequenced in a study of shared clonotypes between healthy human individuals. CD8 cells classed as naive were CD45RO-negative and positively selected for CCR7, excluding terminally differentiated effector memory CD45RA+ cells. Some clones are missing from TCRdb's copy, which holds only in-frame ones; the method was immunoSEQ multiplex PCR. The sample has over 2 million clones, roughly 95% seen once; the top ten hold about 1.1%. Specimen: naive CD8+ T cells sorted from blood. The receptors here all came from a young man in good health.

The V and J genes are TRBV6-6 and TRBJ2-7; 10 bases map to TRBD1. Germline V gene lookup returns CDR1 MNHNY and CDR2 SVGAGI (reference sequence). V was clipped by 7 bases and J by 6 bases; unmatched bases: 9. This CDR3 region has 14 residues. The CDR3 region is CASTATGGPTEQYF. CDR3 nucleotide sequence: TGTGCCAGCACCGCGACAGGGGGCCCCACCGAGCAGTACTTC.

The chain joins TRBV29-1 to TRBJ2-2; D is ambiguous. The germline V gene encodes CDR1 SQVTM and CDR2 ANQGSEA. The CDR3 is 15 amino acids. The V and J ends lost 2 bases and 0 bases respectively, with 10 bases between them. CDR3 DNA: TGCAGCGTTGAAACCCCCCTTTCGAACACCGGGGAGCTGTTTTTT. Its translation: CSVETPLSNTGELFF.

The chain recombines TRBV14 with TRBJ2-1; 11 nucleotides match TRBD1. Germline V CDR1 and CDR2: SGHDN, FVKESK. The CDR3 spans 15 residues. Trimming at V came to 3 bases and at J to 7 bases, leaving 5 bases not matched to a gene. The CDR3 sequence is CASSHTGTGGNEQFF. CDR3 DNA sequence: TGTGCCAGCAGCCATACCGGGACAGGGGGAAATGAGCAGTTCTTC.

This chain joins TRBV27 and TRBJ1-2; D might be TRBD1 (6 bases). Deletions cut 5 bases from V and 5 bases from J, with 21 bases between. Germline V gene data show CDR1 as MNHEY and CDR2 as SMNVEV (reference sequence). The CDR3 loop spans 16 amino acids. CDR3 nucleotide sequence: TGTGCCAGCAGTCCCTACCCCGACAGGCTAGGTTATGGCTACACCTTC. Translating gives CASSPYPDRLGYGYTF.

The CDR3 sequence: CASSLEFGQGRGNTEAFF. CDR3 in DNA: TGTGCCAGCAGCTTAGAATTCGGACAGGGCCGAGGGAACACTGAAGCTTTCTTT. The rearrangement links TRBV7-9 to TRBJ1-1; 8 bases match TRBD1. Looked up from germline, CDR1 is SEHNR and CDR2 is FQNEAQ (reference sequence). This CDR3 region has 18 residues. Trimming at V came to 1 base and at J to 1 base, leaving 11 bases not matched to a gene. The entire variable domain, with the rest obtained from reference TRBV7-9 and TRBJ1-1, is as follows: DTGVSQNPRHKITKRGQNVTFRCDPISEHNRLYWYRQTLGQGPEFLTYFQNEAQLEKSRLLSDRFSAERPKGSFSTLEIQRTEQGDSAMYLCASSLEFGQGRGNTEAFFGQGTRLTVV.

This chain joins TRBV13 and TRBJ2-3, with 14 positions matching TRBD2. J lost 6 bases, V lost 5 bases, and 7 bases had no gene match. CDR3 size: 16 residues. From germline, CDR1 is PRHDT and CDR2 FYEKMQ (reference sequence). CDR3 protein: CASSTMGLAGDDTQYF. CDR3 nucleotide sequence: TGTGCCAGCAGCACGATGGGACTAGCGGGAGATGATACGCAGTATTTT.

The CDR3 DNA reads as TGTGCCAGCCCCTCGATCGGTGGTAACCCCGGGGAGCTGTTTTTT. Translated, it gives CASPSIGGNPGELFF. The V and J genes are TRBV27 and TRBJ2-2; D is undetermined. The CDR3 is made up of 15 amino acids. The V end was cut by 8 bases, the J end by 6 bases, with 19 bases between. The germline CDR1 and CDR2 sequences are MNHEY and SMNVEV (reference sequence).

The chain uses TRBV10-3 and TRBJ2-3; 12 positions match TRBD2. CDR1 is ENHRY and CDR2 is SYGVKD in the germline V gene. This CDR3 region has 15 residues. J was trimmed by 0 bases and V by 10 bases; bases with no gene match: 5. CDR3 bases: TGTGCCACCGTCGGGACTAGCGGGAGCACAGATACGCAGTATTTT. Translated, it gives CATVGTSGSTDTQYF.

This clone is a singleton in its sample. The rearrangement uses TRBV4-3 and TRBJ2-1, with 15 bases that match TRBD2. V was pared by 3 bases and J by 7 bases, with 7 bases of the junction left unmatched. In germline, CDR1 is LGHNA, CDR2 YSLEER. The CDR3 spans 17 residues. For the CDR3, the DNA is TGCGCCAGCAGCCAGGCCCACGGGACTAGCGGGAGGAATGAGCAGTTCTTC. Translation: CASSQAHGTSGRNEQFF.

This clone appeared once. The CDR3 protein is CAILNQRGEQFF. CDR3 bases: TGTGCCATCTTGAACCAGCGAGGTGAGCAGTTCTTC. The gene calls are TRBV10-3 and TRBJ2-1; D ambiguous. Trimming took off 8 bases at V and 9 bases at J, with 14 bases between the two ends. The germline gives CDR1 ENHRY, CDR2 SYGVKD. CDR3 length equals 12 residues.

The J gene is TRBJ1-1, the V gene TRBV30, with D perhaps matching TRBD1 (6 bases). In germline, CDR1 is GTSNPN, CDR2 SVGIG (reference sequence). V lost 3 bases, J lost 1 base, and 9 bases lay in between. This CDR3 contains 13 residues. CDR3 sequence (DNA): TGTGCCTGGAGACAGGGCTGGAACACTGAAGCTTTCTTT. This gives the protein CAWRQGWNTEAFF. Looking up the rest from reference TRBV30 and TRBJ1-1 gives the full variable domain: SQTIHQWPATLVQPVGSPLSLECTVEGTSNPNLYWYRQAAGRGLQLLFYSVGIGQISSEVPQNLSASRPQDRQFILSSKKLLLSDSGFYLCAWRQGWNTEAFFGQGTRLTVV.

The V and J genes are TRBV28 and TRBJ2-7, with D maybe TRBD2 (7 bases). Germline CDR1 MDHEN, CDR2 SYDVKM. Deletions cut 5 bases from V and 0 bases from J, with 17 bases between. This CDR3 region has 16 residues. CDR3 region: CASSQPGEGISYEQYF. Written as DNA, the CDR3 is TGTGCCAGCAGTCAGCCAGGGGAGGGTATCTCCTACGAGCAGTACTTC.

The chain has TRBV28 and TRBJ1-5; a weak D match, TRBD1 (5 bases). The CDR3 totals 19 residues. Germline CDR1 reads MDHEN; CDR2 reads SYDVKM. V shed 7 bases and J shed 0 bases, with 25 bases lying between them. The CDR3 DNA is TGTGCCAGCACCCCACCCCACGGGACTGTGAATTATAGCAATCAGCCCCAGCATTTT. As protein: CASTPPHGTVNYSNQPQHF.

J is TRBJ1-1 and V is TRBV19; the D gene is possibly TRBD1 (5 bases). This CDR3 has 14 amino acids. Germline V lookup: CDR1 LNHDA, CDR2 SQIVND (reference sequence). Deletions cut 1 base from V and 5 bases from J, with 11 bases between. This CDR3 reads CASSIGLRGTEAFF. DNA of the CDR3: TGTGCCAGTAGTATAGGTCTTCGGGGGACTGAAGCTTTCTTT.

The chain uses TRBV6-5 and TRBJ1-1; D ambiguous. V lost 6 bases to trimming and J lost 8 bases, with 13 bases between them. Germline assignment: CDR1 MNHEY and CDR2 SVGAGI. This CDR3 region has 12 residues. The CDR3 DNA follows: TGTGCCAGCAGCTCTATTGACCGCGAAGCTTTCTTT. It translates to CASSSIDREAFF.